What follows are 14 T cell receptor beta chains derived from one specimen sequenced in a study of beta chain features in type 1 diabetes. Expressed TCRB transcripts got sequenced, as all isolated RNA was reverse transcribed. The assay was immunoSEQ multiplex PCR, and TCRdb's table has in-frame clones only and misses some. The repertoire has tens of thousands of clones, 30% to 40% of them found once; the top ten carry 0.45% to 0.55%. Sequenced sample: stem cell memory CD4+ T cells from blood. Receptor source: a woman under 30 in good health.

The genes are TRBV14 and TRBJ2-1; TRBD2 aligns across 7 bases. CDR3 length: 17 amino acids. In germline, CDR1 is SGHDN, CDR2 FVKESK. With V trimmed by 5 bases and J by 6 bases, 16 bases remained unmatched. In nucleotides, the CDR3 is TGTGCCAGCAGCATGGGAGCGGGATCATATTCTGTCAATGAGCAGTTCTTC. Encoded protein: CASSMGAGSYSVNEQFF.

This clone appeared a few times. This chain joins TRBV9 and TRBJ2-7; TRBD2 might be the D (6 bases). This CDR3 is built from 15 residues. Germline V gene lookup returns CDR1 SGDLS and CDR2 YYNGEE. V dropped 4 bases and J dropped 2 bases, with 16 bases sitting between them. CDR3 sequence reads: CASSTLGDSAYEQYF. The CDR3, as DNA: TGTGCCAGCAGCACCTTGGGGGACTCTGCCTACGAGCAGTACTTC.

The V gene is TRBV11-3, the J gene TRBJ2-3; D call uncertain. Germline CDR1 is SGHNT and CDR2 is YENEEA. The length of the CDR3 is 13 residues. Trimming cost V 2 bases and J 3 bases, with 6 bases left between them. The CDR3 coding sequence is TGTGCCAGCAGCTTACGTAGAACAGATACGCAGTATTTT. This translates into CASSLRRTDTQYF.

This clone was counted between two and nine times. The CDR3 region is CASSGGDRSYEQYF. In DNA, the CDR3 is TGTGCCAGTAGTGGAGGGGACAGAAGCTACGAGCAGTACTTC. The chain has TRBV19 and TRBJ2-7; D might be TRBD1 (7 bases). CDR1 is LNHDA, CDR2 SQIVND, per germline (reference sequence). V dropped 5 bases and J dropped 3 bases, with 14 bases sitting between them. This CDR3 region has 14 residues.

The chain uses TRBV11-3 and TRBJ2-1; no definite D call. V shed 5 bases and J shed 6 bases, with 14 bases lying between them. CDR1 is SGHNT and CDR2 is YENEEA in the germline V gene. CDR3 length: 14 amino acids. The CDR3 nucleotides are TGTGCCAGCAGCGCGGCTAGATCGTCCAATGAGCAGTTCTTC. Encoded protein: CASSAARSSNEQFF.

This clone turned up a few times. This rearrangement joins TRBV4-3 to TRBJ2-7, with TRBD2 identical over 9 bases. With V trimmed by 1 base and J by 3 bases, 10 bases remained unmatched. The CDR3 length is 17 residues. The V gene's germline CDR1 is LGHNA and CDR2 YSLEER. The CDR3 reads CASSQALHPSGDYEQYF. The CDR3 coding sequence is TGCGCCAGCAGCCAAGCCCTGCATCCTAGCGGGGACTACGAGCAGTACTTC.

The V gene is TRBV28, the J gene TRBJ2-6; D is unresolved. This CDR3 has 16 residues. The V gene lost 1 base and the J gene lost 2 bases, with 9 bases spanning the gap. Germline CDR1 is MDHEN and CDR2 is SYDVKM. CDR3 sequence reads: CASSLLRGTGANVLTF. CDR3 bases: TGTGCCAGCAGTTTATTGAGAGGTACTGGGGCCAACGTCCTGACTTTC.

This clone was counted between two and nine times. The chain employs TRBV19 and TRBJ2-7; D is undetermined. From germline, CDR1 is LNHDA and CDR2 SQIVND (reference sequence). The V end was cut by 5 bases, the J end by 6 bases, with 8 bases between. The CDR3 runs to 11 residues. CDR3 nucleotide sequence: TGTGCCAGTAGTGCTTCCGGCGAGCAGTACTTC. It codes for CASSASGEQYF.

In its sample, this clone was seen a few times. J is TRBJ1-5 and V is TRBV6-5, with unresolved D. The CDR3 is 13 residues long. Germline lookup yields CDR1 MNHEY and CDR2 SVGAGI. Trimming cost V 9 bases and J 4 bases, with 13 bases left between them. DNA for the CDR3: TGTGCCAGTGCAGCGATTGGGAATCAGCCCCAGCATTTT. Encoded protein: CASAAIGNQPQHF.

The chain carries TRBV7-2 and TRBJ2-7, with D tentatively TRBD2 (5 bases). The length of the CDR3 is 15 residues. Trimming stripped 0 bases from V and 3 bases from J, with 12 bases between. The germline V gene has CDR1 SGHTA and CDR2 FQGNSA. CDR3 nucleotides: TGTGCCAGCAGCTTAGCCCACGGGGTAGGCTACGAGCAGTACTTC. Translation: CASSLAHGVGYEQYF.

V usage is TRBV18 and J usage is TRBJ2-2, with 8 positions matching TRBD2. The CDR3 loop spans 17 amino acids. Germline values: CDR1 KGHSH, CDR2 LQKENI. V was clipped by 2 bases and J by 0 bases; unmatched bases: 5. CDR3 sequence reads: CASSPTAGVSNTGELFF. The CDR3 nucleotides read TGTGCCAGCTCACCAACAGCGGGGGTTTCGAACACCGGGGAGCTGTTTTTT.

This clone has more than one count but fewer than ten. This chain links TRBV10-1 with TRBJ2-5; the match to TRBD2 covers 11 bases. The CDR3 loop spans 15 amino acids. The trim removed 6 bases at V and 1 base at J, leaving 4 bases unmatched. Germline CDR1 and CDR2: WNHNN and SYGVQD (reference sequence). The CDR3 loop reads CASSSGLAGQETQYF. CDR3 sequence (DNA): TGCGCCAGCAGCTCAGGACTAGCGGGCCAAGAGACCCAGTACTTC.

This clone has at least ten counts. The CDR3 loop is CSVDRESEQYF. The DNA of the CDR3 is TGCAGCGTGGACAGGGAGAGTGAGCAGTACTTC. The chain recombines TRBV29-1 with TRBJ2-7; 8 bases line up with TRBD1. The CDR3 is 11 residues long. The germline gives CDR1 SQVTM, CDR2 ANQGSEA. The J segment lost 7 bases and the V segment lost 6 bases, leaving 5 bases of the junction unmatched.

The chain uses TRBV6-5 and TRBJ1-2; 7 bases are a match to TRBD1. After removal of 4 bases from V and 4 bases from J, the junction contained 6 bases not matched to a gene. CDR1 is MNHEY and CDR2 is SVGAGI in the germline V gene. CDR3 length equals 14 residues. The CDR3 here is CASSSRTGLYGYTF. DNA of the CDR3: TGTGCCAGCAGTTCCCGGACAGGCCTCTATGGCTACACCTTC.